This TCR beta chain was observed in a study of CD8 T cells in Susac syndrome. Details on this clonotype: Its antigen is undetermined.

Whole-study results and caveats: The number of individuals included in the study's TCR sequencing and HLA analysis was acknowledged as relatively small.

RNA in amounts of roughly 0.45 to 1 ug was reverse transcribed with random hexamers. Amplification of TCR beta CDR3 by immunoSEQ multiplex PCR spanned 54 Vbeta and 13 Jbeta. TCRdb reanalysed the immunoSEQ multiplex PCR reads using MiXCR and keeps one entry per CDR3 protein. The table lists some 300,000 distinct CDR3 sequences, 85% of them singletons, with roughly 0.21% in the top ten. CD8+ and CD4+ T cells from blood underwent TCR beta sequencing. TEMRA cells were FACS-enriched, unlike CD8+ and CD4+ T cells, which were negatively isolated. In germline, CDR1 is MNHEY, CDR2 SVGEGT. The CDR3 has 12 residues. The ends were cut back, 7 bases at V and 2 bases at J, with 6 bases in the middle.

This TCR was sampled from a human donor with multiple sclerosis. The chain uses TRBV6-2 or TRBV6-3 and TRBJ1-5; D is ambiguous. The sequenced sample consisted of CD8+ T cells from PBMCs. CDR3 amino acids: CASNYGNQPQHF. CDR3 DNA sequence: TGTGCCAGCAACTATGGCAATCAGCCCCAGCATTTT.